The clone carrying this TCR beta chain has a single count. This sample is part of a study of Ad26.COV2.S vaccination and SARS-CoV-2 variants. Turning to the study itself: Intramuscularly, Ad26.COV2.S was given either once or twice, 56 days apart.

Trimming at V came to 0 bases and at J to 3 bases, leaving 4 bases not matched to a gene. Germline-derived CDR1 and CDR2 are LGHNA and YSLEER. This CDR3 contains 15 residues. Treatment noted: some 19 received Ad26.COV2.S at low or high dose, single or two shots; several received placebo; per-sample allocation not given. Sampling occurred on day 63 after the first vaccine or placebo injection. TCRdb's copy holds only in-frame clones and misses some; the assay was immunoSEQ multiplex PCR. Among under 550,000 clones listed, over 75% were seen once. The receptor comes from a person between 18 and 65 years old who received the Ad26.COV2.S COVID-19 vaccine or a placebo. The chain joins TRBV4-3 to TRBJ2-7; 8 bases are a match to TRBD2. Material: peripheral blood, obtained in a trial of Ad26.COV2.S vaccine versus placebo. CDR3 residues: CASSQDLAGHYEQYF. Written as DNA, the CDR3 is TGCGCCAGCAGCCAAGACCTAGCGGGCCACTACGAGCAGTACTTC.